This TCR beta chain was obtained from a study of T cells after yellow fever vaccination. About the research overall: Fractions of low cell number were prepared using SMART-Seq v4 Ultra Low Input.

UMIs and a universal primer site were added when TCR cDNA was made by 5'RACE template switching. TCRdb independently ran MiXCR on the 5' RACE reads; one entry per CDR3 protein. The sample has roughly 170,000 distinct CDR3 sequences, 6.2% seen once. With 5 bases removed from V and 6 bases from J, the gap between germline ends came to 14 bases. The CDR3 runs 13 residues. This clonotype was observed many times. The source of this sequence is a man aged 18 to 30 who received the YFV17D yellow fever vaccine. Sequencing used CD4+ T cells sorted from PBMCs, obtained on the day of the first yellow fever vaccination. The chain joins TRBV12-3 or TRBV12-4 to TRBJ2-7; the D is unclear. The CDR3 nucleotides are TGTGCCAGCAGTCTTAATCGGGTAGGCGAGCAGTACGTC. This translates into CASSLNRVGEQYV.